This T cell receptor (beta chain) is from a study of CD8 T cells in ankylosing spondylitis. Study results and caveats: A CD8+ phenotype characterized the disease-linked clones, which were relatively rare in peripheral blood. Characteristic of ankylosing spondylitis blood, it appeared, was a TCR beta motif comprising eight highly homologous variants.

Regarding this clonotype: Its antigen is as yet unknown.

Via MiXCR, TCRdb re-called the 5' RACE reads, giving one row per CDR3 protein. Of 300,000 to 400,000 distinct CDR3 sequences detected, around 20% appear once; the ten largest clones hold around 13%. The CDR3 has 13 amino acids. Trimming took 7 bases from V and 4 from J, leaving 13 bases between them. The receptor comes from a male donor with ankylosing spondylitis or in good health (not recorded which). The sample comprised blood, either unsorted or a sorted T cell fraction (not recorded which). V is TRBV12-3 or TRBV12-4 and J is TRBJ2-5; D might be TRBD2 (7 bases). The CDR3 region is CASNTGGTETQYF. CDR3 nucleotides: TGTGCCAGCAACACGGGGGGCACAGAGACCCAGTACTTC.